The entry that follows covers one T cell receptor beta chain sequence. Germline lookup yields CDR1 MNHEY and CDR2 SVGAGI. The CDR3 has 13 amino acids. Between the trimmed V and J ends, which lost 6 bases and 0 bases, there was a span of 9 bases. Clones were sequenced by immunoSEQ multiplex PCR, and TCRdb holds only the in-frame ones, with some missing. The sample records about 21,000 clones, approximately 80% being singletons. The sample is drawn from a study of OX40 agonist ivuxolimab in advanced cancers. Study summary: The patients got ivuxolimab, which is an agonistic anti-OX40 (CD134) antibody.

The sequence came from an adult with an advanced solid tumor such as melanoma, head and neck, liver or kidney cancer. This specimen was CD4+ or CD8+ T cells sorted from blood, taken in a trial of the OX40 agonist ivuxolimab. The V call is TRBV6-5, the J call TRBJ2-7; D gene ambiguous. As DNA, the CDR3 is TGTGCCAGCAGCCTGTCACTCTCCTACGAGCAGTACTTC. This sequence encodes CASSLSLSYEQYF.